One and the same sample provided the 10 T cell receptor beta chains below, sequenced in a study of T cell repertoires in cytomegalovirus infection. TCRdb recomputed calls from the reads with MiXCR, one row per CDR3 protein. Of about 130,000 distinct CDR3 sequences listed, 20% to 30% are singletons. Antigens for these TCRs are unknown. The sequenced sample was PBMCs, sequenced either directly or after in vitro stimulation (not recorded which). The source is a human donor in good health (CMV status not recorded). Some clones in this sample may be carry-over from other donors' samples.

This chain's CDR3 is CANSGLAGTGGNEQFF. The CDR3 bases are TGTGCCAACAGCGGACTAGCGGGGACGGGAGGTAATGAGCAGTTCTTC. This chain links TRBV12-3 or TRBV12-4 with TRBJ2-1, with TRBD2 identical over 12 bases. Trimming cost V 10 bases and J 7 bases; bases outside gene matches: 14. CDR3 length: 16 amino acids.

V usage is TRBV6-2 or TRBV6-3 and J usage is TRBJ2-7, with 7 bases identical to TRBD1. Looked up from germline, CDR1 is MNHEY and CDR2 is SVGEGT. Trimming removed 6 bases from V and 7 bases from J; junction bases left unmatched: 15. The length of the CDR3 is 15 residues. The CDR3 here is CASSLPTRGMEEQYF. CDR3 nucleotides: TGTGCCAGCAGCCTGCCGACCAGGGGGATGGAAGAGCAGTACTTC.

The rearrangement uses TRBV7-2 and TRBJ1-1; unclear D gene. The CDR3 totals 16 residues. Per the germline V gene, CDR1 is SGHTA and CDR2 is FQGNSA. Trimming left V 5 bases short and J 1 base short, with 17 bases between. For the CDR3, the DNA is TGTGCCAGCAGCCCCGAGCCCCATGGAGCGAACACTGAAGCTTTCTTT. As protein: CASSPEPHGANTEAFF.

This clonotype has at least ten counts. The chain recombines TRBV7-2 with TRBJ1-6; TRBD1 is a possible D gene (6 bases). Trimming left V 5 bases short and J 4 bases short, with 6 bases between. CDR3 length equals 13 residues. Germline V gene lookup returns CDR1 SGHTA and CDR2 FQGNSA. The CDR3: CASSGQYNSPLHF. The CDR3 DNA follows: TGTGCCAGCAGCGGACAGTATAATTCACCCCTCCACTTT. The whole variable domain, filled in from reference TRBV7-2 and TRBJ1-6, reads GAGVSQSPSNKVTEKGKDVELRCDPISGHTALYWYRQSLGQGLEFLIYFQGNSAPDKSGLPSDRFSAERTGGSVSTLTIQRTQQEDSAVYLCASSGQYNSPLHFGNGTRLTVT.

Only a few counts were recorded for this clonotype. The CDR3 bases are TGTGCCAGCAGCTCCCCCCGAAGATTCTACGAGCAGTACTTC. Protein product: CASSSPRRFYEQYF. The V and J genes are TRBV7-4 and TRBJ2-7; the D is unclear. The germline V and J ends were trimmed by 4 bases and 3 bases, with 13 bases remaining between them. Per germline, CDR1 SGHVT and CDR2 SQSDAQ. The CDR3 is made up of 14 amino acids.

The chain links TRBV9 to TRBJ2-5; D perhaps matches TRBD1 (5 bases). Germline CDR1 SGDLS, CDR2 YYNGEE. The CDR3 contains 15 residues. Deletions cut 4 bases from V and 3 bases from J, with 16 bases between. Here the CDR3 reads CASSPTPTGKETQYF. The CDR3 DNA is TGTGCCAGCAGCCCGACCCCTACAGGAAAAGAGACCCAGTACTTC.

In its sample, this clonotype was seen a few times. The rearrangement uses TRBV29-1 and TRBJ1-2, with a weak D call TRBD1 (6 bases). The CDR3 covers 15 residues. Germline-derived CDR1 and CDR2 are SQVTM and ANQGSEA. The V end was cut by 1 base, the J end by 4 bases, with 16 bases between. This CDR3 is CSVEASNRVVYGYTF. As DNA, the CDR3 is TGCAGCGTTGAAGCCTCGAACAGGGTGGTCTATGGCTACACCTTC.

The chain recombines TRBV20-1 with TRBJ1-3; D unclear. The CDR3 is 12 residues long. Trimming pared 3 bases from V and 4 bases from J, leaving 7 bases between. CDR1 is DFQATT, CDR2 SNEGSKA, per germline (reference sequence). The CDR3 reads CSASLLGNTIYF. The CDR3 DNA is TGCAGTGCTAGCCTCCTGGGAAACACCATATATTTT.

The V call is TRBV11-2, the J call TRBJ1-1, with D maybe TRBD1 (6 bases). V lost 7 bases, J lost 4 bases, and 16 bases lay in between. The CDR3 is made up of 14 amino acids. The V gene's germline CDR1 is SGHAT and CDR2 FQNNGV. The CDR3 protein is CASKQGGEVTEAFF. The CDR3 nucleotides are TGTGCCAGCAAACAGGGAGGAGAGGTCACTGAAGCTTTCTTT.

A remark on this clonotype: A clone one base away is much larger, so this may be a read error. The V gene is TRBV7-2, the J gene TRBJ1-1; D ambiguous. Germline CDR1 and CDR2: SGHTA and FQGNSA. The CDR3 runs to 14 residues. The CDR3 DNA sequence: TGTGCCAGCAGCTTAGAACATTTGAACACTGGAGCTTTCTTT. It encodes CASSLEHLNTGAFF.